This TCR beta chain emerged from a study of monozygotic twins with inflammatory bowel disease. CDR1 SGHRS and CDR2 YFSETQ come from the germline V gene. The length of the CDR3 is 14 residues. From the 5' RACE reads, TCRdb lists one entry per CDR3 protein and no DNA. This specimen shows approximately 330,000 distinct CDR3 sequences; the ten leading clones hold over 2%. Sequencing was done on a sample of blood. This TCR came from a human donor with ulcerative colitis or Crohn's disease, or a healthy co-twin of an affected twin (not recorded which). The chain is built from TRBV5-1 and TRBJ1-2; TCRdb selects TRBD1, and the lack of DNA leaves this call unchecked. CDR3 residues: CASSLEGGGYGYTF.